The clone carrying this T cell receptor (beta chain) occurred a few times. The entry originates in a study of T cells in Graves' hyperthyroidism and ophthalmopathy. Germline assignment: CDR1 SGHAT and CDR2 FQNNGV. V lost 6 bases and J 2 bases, leaving 14 bases between the germline ends. The CDR3 is made up of 14 amino acids. The source material, RNA transcripts, was used to amplify TCR beta CDR3 regions. HTBI primers were used for first-round RT-PCR of the TCR CDR3. Using its own MiXCR run on the multiplex PCR reads, TCRdb lists one record per CDR3 protein. The sample lists a few hundred thousand distinct CDR3 sequences, about 18% occurring once.

The sequencing input was blood. The clonotype was recovered from a woman between 45 and 65 years old with Graves' hyperthyroidism. This chain links TRBV11-2 with TRBJ2-7; D may be TRBD2 (6 bases). The CDR3 nucleotides read TGTGCCAGCAGATTCGCGGGAATCGCCTACGAGCAGTACTTC. Encoded protein: CASRFAGIAYEQYF.